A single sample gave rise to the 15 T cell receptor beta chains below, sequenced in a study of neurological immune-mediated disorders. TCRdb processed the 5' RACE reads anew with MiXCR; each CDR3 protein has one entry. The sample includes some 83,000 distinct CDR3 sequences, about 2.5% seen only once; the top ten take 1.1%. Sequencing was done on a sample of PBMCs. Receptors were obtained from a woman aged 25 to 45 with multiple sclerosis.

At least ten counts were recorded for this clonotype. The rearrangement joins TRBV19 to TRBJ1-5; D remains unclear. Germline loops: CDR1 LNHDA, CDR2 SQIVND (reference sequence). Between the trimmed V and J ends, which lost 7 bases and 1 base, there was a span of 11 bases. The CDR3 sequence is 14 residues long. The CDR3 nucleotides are TGTGCCAGTACTACAGTGGACAGCAATCAGCCCCAGCATTTT. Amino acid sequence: CASTTVDSNQPQHF.

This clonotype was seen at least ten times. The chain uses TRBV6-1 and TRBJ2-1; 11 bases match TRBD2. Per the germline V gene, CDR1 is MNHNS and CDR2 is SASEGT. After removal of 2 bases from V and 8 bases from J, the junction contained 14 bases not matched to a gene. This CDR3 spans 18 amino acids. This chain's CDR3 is CASSEYGTSGSVWDEQFF. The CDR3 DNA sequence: TGTGCCAGCAGTGAATACGGGACTAGCGGTTCGGTGTGGGATGAGCAGTTCTTC.

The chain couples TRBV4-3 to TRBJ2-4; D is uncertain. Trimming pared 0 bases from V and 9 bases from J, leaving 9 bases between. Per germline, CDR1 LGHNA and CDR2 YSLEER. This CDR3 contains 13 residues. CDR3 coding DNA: TGCGCCAGCAGCCAAGAGTTTCGGTCCATTCAGTACTTC. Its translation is CASSQEFRSIQYF.

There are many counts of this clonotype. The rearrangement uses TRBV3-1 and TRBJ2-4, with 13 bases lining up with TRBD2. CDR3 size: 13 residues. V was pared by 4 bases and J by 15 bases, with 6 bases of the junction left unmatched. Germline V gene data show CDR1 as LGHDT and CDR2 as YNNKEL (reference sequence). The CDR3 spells CASSPGLAGVSYF. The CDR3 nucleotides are TGTGCCAGCAGCCCCGGACTAGCGGGAGTGTCGTACTTC.

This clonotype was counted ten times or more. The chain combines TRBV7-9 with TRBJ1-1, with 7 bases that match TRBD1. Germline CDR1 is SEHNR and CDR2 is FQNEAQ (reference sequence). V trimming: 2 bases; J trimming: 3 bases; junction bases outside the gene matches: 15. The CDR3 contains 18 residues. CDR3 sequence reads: CASSLSPRGRGGDTEAFF. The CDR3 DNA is TGTGCCAGCAGCTTATCGCCCAGGGGGAGGGGAGGTGACACTGAAGCTTTCTTT.

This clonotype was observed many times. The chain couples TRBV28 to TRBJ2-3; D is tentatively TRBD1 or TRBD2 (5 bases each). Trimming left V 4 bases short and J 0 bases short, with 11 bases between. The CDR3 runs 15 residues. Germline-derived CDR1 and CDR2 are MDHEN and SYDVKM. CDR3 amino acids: CASSSGWGSTDTQYF. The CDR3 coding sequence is TGTGCCAGCAGTTCGGGCTGGGGGAGCACAGATACGCAGTATTTT.

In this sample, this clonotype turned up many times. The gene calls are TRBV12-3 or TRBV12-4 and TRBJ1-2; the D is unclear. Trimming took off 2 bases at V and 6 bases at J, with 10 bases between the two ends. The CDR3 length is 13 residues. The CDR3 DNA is TGTGCCAGCAGTTTATTCGGAGGCGATGGCTACACCTTC. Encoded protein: CASSLFGGDGYTF.

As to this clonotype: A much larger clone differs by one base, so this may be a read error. The CDR3 reads CASSLAVAAGAAYNAQFF. CDR3 DNA sequence: TGCGCCAGCAGCTTGGCCGTCGCAGCGGGAGCGGCCTACAATGCGCAGTTCTTC. This rearrangement joins TRBV5-1 to TRBJ2-1; the match to TRBD2 covers 8 bases. This CDR3 comprises 18 residues. Per germline, CDR1 SGHRS and CDR2 YFSETQ.

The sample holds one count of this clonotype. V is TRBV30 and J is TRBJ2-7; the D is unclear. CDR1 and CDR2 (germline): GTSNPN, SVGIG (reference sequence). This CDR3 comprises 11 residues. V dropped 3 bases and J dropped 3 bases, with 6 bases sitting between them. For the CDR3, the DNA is TGTGCCTGGAGCGAGTTCTACGAGCAGTACTTC. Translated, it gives CAWSEFYEQYF.

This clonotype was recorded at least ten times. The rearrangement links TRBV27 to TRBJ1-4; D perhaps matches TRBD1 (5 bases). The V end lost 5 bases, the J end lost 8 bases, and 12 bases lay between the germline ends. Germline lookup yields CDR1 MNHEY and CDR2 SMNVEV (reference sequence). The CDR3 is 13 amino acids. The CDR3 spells CASSGSGREKLFF. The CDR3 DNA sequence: TGTGCCAGCAGTGGTTCAGGGAGGGAAAAACTGTTTTTT.

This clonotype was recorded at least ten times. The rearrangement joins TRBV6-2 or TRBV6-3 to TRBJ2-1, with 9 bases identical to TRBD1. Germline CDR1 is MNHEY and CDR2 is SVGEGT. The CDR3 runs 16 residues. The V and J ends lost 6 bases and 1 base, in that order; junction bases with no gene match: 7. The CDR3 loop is CASRSTGTGSYNEQFF. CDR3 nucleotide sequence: TGTGCCAGCAGGTCAACCGGGACAGGGTCCTACAATGAGCAGTTCTTC.

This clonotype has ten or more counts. The CDR3 reads CASSPYGVADEQFF. CDR3 DNA sequence: TGTGCCAGCAGCCCATACGGGGTGGCGGATGAGCAGTTCTTC. V and J are TRBV7-8 and TRBJ2-1; TRBD2 might be the D (5 bases). With 5 bases removed from V and 8 bases from J, the gap between germline ends came to 16 bases. The CDR3 has 14 residues. Germline lookup yields CDR1 SGHVS and CDR2 FQNEAQ.

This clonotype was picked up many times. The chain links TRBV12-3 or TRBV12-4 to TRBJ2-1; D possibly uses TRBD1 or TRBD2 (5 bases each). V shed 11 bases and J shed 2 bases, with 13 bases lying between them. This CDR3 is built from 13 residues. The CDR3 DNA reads TGTGCCGTCAACCGAGGGGCCTACAATGAGCAGTTCTTC. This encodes CAVNRGAYNEQFF.

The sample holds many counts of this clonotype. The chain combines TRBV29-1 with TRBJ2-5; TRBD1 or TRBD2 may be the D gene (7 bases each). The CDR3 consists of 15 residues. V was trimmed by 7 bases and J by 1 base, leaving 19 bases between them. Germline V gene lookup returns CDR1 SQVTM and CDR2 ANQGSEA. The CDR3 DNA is TGCAGCGCAGGGGGGAGGGCCTCTTTCCAAGAGACCCAGTACTTC. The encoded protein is CSAGGRASFQETQYF.

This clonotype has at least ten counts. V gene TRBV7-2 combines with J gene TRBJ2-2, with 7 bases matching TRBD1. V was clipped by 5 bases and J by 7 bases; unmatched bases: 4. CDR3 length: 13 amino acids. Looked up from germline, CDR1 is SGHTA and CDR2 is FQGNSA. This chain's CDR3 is CASSTQGDGELFF. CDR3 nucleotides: TGTGCCAGCAGCACCCAGGGGGACGGGGAGCTGTTTTTT.